Listed below are T cell receptor beta chains from one sample, sequenced in a study of T cells in Graves' hyperthyroidism and ophthalmopathy. Using its own MiXCR run on the multiplex PCR reads, TCRdb lists one record per CDR3 protein. The sample includes some 300,000 distinct CDR3 sequences, roughly 15% seen only once; the top ten take 33%. Sequencing was carried out using blood. Receptors were obtained from a man under 40 with Graves' hyperthyroidism. Both conserved end residues are part of each CDR3. D genes are given only for firm matches. Rows may omit the clone size; those that give it use once, few, many or a size class.

abundance: many; d_gene: TRBD1; v_gene: TRBV28; j_gene: TRBJ1-5; CDR3nt: TGTGCCAGCAGTTCCTCCAGGGGGCGCAGCAATCAGCCCCAGCATTTT; CDR3aa: CASSSSRGRSNQPQHF
abundance: -; d_gene: -; v_gene: TRBV20-1; j_gene: TRBJ1-2; CDR3nt: TGCAGCGTTATAACTAACTATGGCTACACCTTC; CDR3aa: CSVITNYGYTF
abundance: -; d_gene: -; v_gene: TRBV5-4; j_gene: TRBJ1-6; CDR3nt: TGTGCCAGCAGGATGGATCTTAATTCACCCCTCCACTTT; CDR3aa: CASRMDLNSPLHF
abundance: few; d_gene: -; v_gene: TRBV7-3; j_gene: TRBJ2-3; CDR3nt: TGTGCCAGCAGCACGACTGGGGCCAGCACAGATACGCAGTATTTT; CDR3aa: CASSTTGASTDTQYF
abundance: -; d_gene: TRBD2; v_gene: TRBV11-3; j_gene: TRBJ2-1; CDR3nt: TGTGCCAGCAGCTTAAGGTTCCGGGAGGGCCAGGATGAGCAGTTCTTC; CDR3aa: CASSLRFREGQDEQFF
abundance: many; d_gene: TRBD1; v_gene: TRBV7-9; j_gene: TRBJ2-2; CDR3nt: TGTGCCAGCAAAGGGGGCGGCGGGGAGCTGTTTTTT; CDR3aa: CASKGGGGELFF
abundance: many; d_gene: TRBD1; v_gene: TRBV2; j_gene: TRBJ1-2; CDR3nt: TGTGCCAGCACCCTGGAGGACAGGGACGGCTACACCTTC; CDR3aa: CASTLEDRDGYTF
abundance: -; d_gene: -; v_gene: TRBV19; j_gene: TRBJ1-1; CDR3nt: TGTGCCAGTAGTAAGGGCGGGGAAAACACTGAAGCTTTCTTT; CDR3aa: CASSKGGENTEAFF
abundance: many; d_gene: -; v_gene: TRBV18; j_gene: TRBJ2-1; CDR3nt: TGTGCCAGCTCACCATCGCCGTGGGGCCAAAACTACAATGAGCAGTTCTTC; CDR3aa: CASSPSPWGQNYNEQFF
abundance: many; d_gene: -; v_gene: TRBV18; j_gene: TRBJ2-7; CDR3nt: TGTGCCAGCTCACAGGTACAGACGCTCTACGAGCAGTACTTC; CDR3aa: CASSQVQTLYEQYF
abundance: many; d_gene: TRBD1; v_gene: TRBV11-2; j_gene: TRBJ1-2; CDR3nt: TGTGCCAGCAGCTCCTTCCGGACAGGGGAGGACACCTTC; CDR3aa: CASSSFRTGEDTF
abundance: -; d_gene: -; v_gene: TRBV7-2; j_gene: TRBJ1-2; CDR3nt: TGTGCCAGCAGCTTAGTACGGTATGGCTACACCTTC; CDR3aa: CASSLVRYGYTF
abundance: many; d_gene: -; v_gene: TRBV7-9; j_gene: TRBJ2-5; CDR3nt: TGTGCCAGCAGATCCGGGAGCCCCCTCAGGGAGACCCAGTACTTC; CDR3aa: CASRSGSPLRETQYF
abundance: -; d_gene: -; v_gene: TRBV20-1; j_gene: TRBJ2-1; CDR3nt: TGCAGTGCTAGCCGAACCTCAAATGAGCAGTTCTTC; CDR3aa: CSASRTSNEQFF
abundance: -; d_gene: -; v_gene: TRBV19; j_gene: TRBJ2-3; CDR3nt: TGTGCCAGTAGTGCGACTCGGGGAGATACGCAGTATTTT; CDR3aa: CASSATRGDTQYF
abundance: many; d_gene: -; v_gene: TRBV2; j_gene: TRBJ2-4; CDR3nt: TGTGCCAGCAGTAGGGGTAGGGCACACATTCAGTACTTC; CDR3aa: CASSRGRAHIQYF
abundance: few; d_gene: TRBD1; v_gene: TRBV29-1; j_gene: TRBJ1-1; CDR3nt: TGCAGCGTTTTGAGGGGGTGGACGACAGGGGCTGAAGCTTTCTTT; CDR3aa: CSVLRGWTTGAEAFF
abundance: many; d_gene: TRBD1; v_gene: TRBV7-6; j_gene: TRBJ1-2; CDR3nt: TGTGCCAGCAGCCCCCGGCTAGGTGTAGGGGGCGACTATGGCTACACCTTC; CDR3aa: CASSPRLGVGGDYGYTF
abundance: -; d_gene: -; v_gene: TRBV24-1; j_gene: TRBJ2-1; CDR3nt: TGTGCCACCAGTGATGTGGGCGACGTGAGCAATGAGCAGTTCTTC; CDR3aa: CATSDVGDVSNEQFF
abundance: many; d_gene: -; v_gene: TRBV6-5; j_gene: TRBJ2-7; CDR3nt: TGTGCCAGCAGTCGGGACTCGGCCCTCTACGAGCAGTACTTC; CDR3aa: CASSRDSALYEQYF
abundance: many; d_gene: -; v_gene: TRBV20-1; j_gene: TRBJ1-5; CDR3nt: TGCAGTGCCACCCCGTCCGGGGGAGATAGTCAGCCCCAGCATTTT; CDR3aa: CSATPSGGDSQPQHF
abundance: few; d_gene: -; v_gene: TRBV7-6; j_gene: TRBJ2-1; CDR3nt: TGTGCCAGCAGCTTAGCGCCCAGCGATGAGCAGTTCTTC; CDR3aa: CASSLAPSDEQFF
abundance: few; d_gene: -; v_gene: TRBV5-1; j_gene: TRBJ2-6; CDR3nt: TGCGCCAGCAGCTTGGGTGAAGGCTCTGGGGCCAACGTCCTGACTTTC; CDR3aa: CASSLGEGSGANVLTF
abundance: -; d_gene: -; v_gene: TRBV7-9; j_gene: TRBJ1-1; CDR3nt: TGTGCCAGCAGCTTATTAACGCCCCTTGAAGCTTTCTTT; CDR3aa: CASSLLTPLEAFF
abundance: -; d_gene: -; v_gene: TRBV5-1; j_gene: TRBJ2-1; CDR3nt: TGCGCCAGCAGCTCGGGCAAAATTCAAGAGACCCAGTTCTTC; CDR3aa: CASSSGKIQETQFF
abundance: -; d_gene: TRBD1; v_gene: TRBV7-9; j_gene: TRBJ2-2; CDR3nt: TGTGCCAGCAGCCTCCCAGGGGGTTTCACCGGGGAGCTGTTTTTT; CDR3aa: CASSLPGGFTGELFF
abundance: once; d_gene: -; v_gene: TRBV7-9; j_gene: TRBJ1-1; CDR3nt: TGTGCCAGCAGCTTATGGAATAAGAACACTGAAGCTTTCTTT; CDR3aa: CASSLWNKNTEAFF
abundance: few; d_gene: -; v_gene: TRBV28; j_gene: TRBJ1-2; CDR3nt: TGTGCCAGCAGCCCCACCGGGATCGACTATGGCTACACCTTC; CDR3aa: CASSPTGIDYGYTF